This T cell receptor (beta chain) was observed in a study of radiation and T cells in renal cell carcinoma. Study as a whole: Nephrectomy followed 15 Gy stereotactic body radiation by 4 weeks. Study conclusions and caveats: Top tumor clonotypes rose in blood 2 weeks post-radiation, then contracted.

Germline V lookup: CDR1 SEHNR, CDR2 FQNEAQ (reference sequence). V lost 6 bases, J lost 4 bases, and 7 bases stayed unmatched. CDR3 length equals 15 residues. Concerning this clone: Its target is unknown.

This table comes from immunoSEQ multiplex PCR, and its TCRdb copy is limited to in-frame clones, with some not included. The sample contains approximately 120,000 clones, approximately 80% of which appear only once. As to time point: baseline pretreatment blood. Noted treatment: 15 Gy SBRT to primary tumor, nephrectomy 4 weeks later. V gene TRBV7-9 combines with J gene TRBJ2-2; 8 nucleotides line up with TRBD1. The sample here was blood, taken from a patient whose treatment included radiotherapy and nephrectomy. This receptor was identified in a woman aged 55-70 years with renal cell carcinoma. The CDR3 nucleotides read TGTGCCAGCAGACCGACAGGGGCTGGCACCGGGGAGCTGTTTTTT. Amino acids: CASRPTGAGTGELFF.